One sample yielded the 31 T cell receptor beta chains listed below, sequenced in a study of blood T cell repertoires in COVID-19. Repertoires were generated with immunoSEQ multiplex PCR, while TCRdb's copy carries only in-frame clones and drops some. The sample gives about 210,000 clones, 80% of which show up once; about 7% is in the top ten. The source material was peripheral blood. The receptors stem from a woman between 65 and 79 years old with acute or convalescent COVID-19.

V gene TRBV5-6 combines with J gene TRBJ1-4, with 7 bases identical to TRBD1. This CDR3 is built from 16 residues. The trim removed 4 bases at V and 2 bases at J, leaving 8 bases unmatched. CDR1 SGHDT and CDR2 YYEEEE come from the germline V gene. CDR3: CASSLLQTGTNEKLFF. For the CDR3, the DNA is TGTGCCAGCAGCCTATTACAGACAGGGACTAATGAAAAACTGTTTTTT.

V and J are TRBV5-8 and TRBJ2-1; perhaps TRBD2 as D (7 bases). V was pared by 4 bases and J by 12 bases, with 20 bases between. The germline V gene encodes CDR1 SGHTS and CDR2 YDEGEE. The CDR3 is 14 amino acids. As DNA, the CDR3 is TGTGCCAGCAGCGGACTGCGGGGGCTCTTCGGGCAGTTCTTC. It encodes CASSGLRGLFGQFF.

The chain joins TRBV29-1 to TRBJ2-3; TRBD2 might be the D (7 bases). From germline, CDR1 is SQVTM and CDR2 ANQGSEA. The germline V and J ends were trimmed by 6 bases and 2 bases, with 18 bases remaining between them. The CDR3 spans 15 residues. Written as DNA, the CDR3 is TGCAGCGTGTCCAGGAGGGGGGGAATCACAGATACGCAGTATTTT. Amino acid sequence: CSVSRRGGITDTQYF.

For the CDR3, the DNA is TGTGCCAGCAGTTATCAGACAAATGCTGGCTACACCTTC. As protein: CASSYQTNAGYTF. The rearrangement uses TRBV6-5 and TRBJ1-2, with unresolved D. This CDR3 comprises 13 residues. V was trimmed by 3 bases and J by 7 bases, leaving 12 bases between them. Germline CDR1 reads MNHEY; CDR2 reads SVGAGI.

The chain joins TRBV5-6 to TRBJ1-6, with 7 nucleotides matching TRBD1. The CDR3 loop spans 14 amino acids. Germline CDR1 is SGHDT and CDR2 is YYEEEE. J was trimmed by 8 bases and V by 4 bases; bases with no gene match: 6. The CDR3 protein is CASSGTASYSPLHF. CDR3 bases: TGTGCCAGCAGCGGGACAGCGTCCTATTCACCCCTCCACTTT.

The chain has TRBV5-3 and TRBJ1-3, with 9 bases matching TRBD1. TRBV5-3 is placed among ORFs of uncertain function. V lost 2 bases and J lost 1; bases outside the gene matches: 19. The CDR3 has 21 amino acids. CDR3 amino acids: CARSFEIVSLPGTGSGNTIYF. The CDR3, as DNA: TGTGCCAGAAGCTTCGAAATAGTCTCCCTTCCGGGGACAGGGTCTGGAAACACCATATATTTT.

This clone has only a few counts. V gene TRBV6-5 combines with J gene TRBJ2-4; tentatively, D is TRBD1 (5 bases). This CDR3 has 13 residues. Germline-derived CDR1 and CDR2 are MNHEY and SVGAGI. Trimming removed 5 bases at V and 9 bases at J, with 14 bases between. DNA for the CDR3: TGTGCCAGCAGTACCTGGGGCGATGTCATTCAGTACTTC. This sequence encodes CASSTWGDVIQYF.

The rearrangement links TRBV6-5 to TRBJ1-1, with D possibly being TRBD1 (5 bases). V lost 5 bases to trimming and J lost 3 bases, with 13 bases between them. Germline V lookup: CDR1 MNHEY, CDR2 SVGAGI. The CDR3 has 14 amino acids. The CDR3 DNA is TGTGCCAGCAGTATGGAGGGGTGGCACACTGAAGCTTTCTTT. The encoded protein is CASSMEGWHTEAFF.

The chain links TRBV1 to TRBJ2-6; TRBD1 was called by the table and not checked on the DNA. TRBV1 is an annotated pseudogene. The CDR3 is 18 amino acids. The CDR3, as DNA: TGCACCAGCAGCCAAGCTTGCGGGACAGGCTCTGGGGCCAACGTCCTGACTTTC. It specifies CTSSQACGTGSGANVLTF.

V and J are TRBV25-1 and TRBJ2-1, with 8 bases identical to TRBD1. Germline V lookup: CDR1 MGHDK, CDR2 SYGVNS. The CDR3 runs to 14 residues. With 8 bases clipped from V and 6 bases from J, the junction kept 9 bases outside the gene matches. The CDR3 DNA reads TGTGCCAGCCACGGACAGGGTGGTTTCAATGAGCAGTTCTTC. As protein: CASHGQGGFNEQFF.

The V gene is TRBV10-2, the J gene TRBJ2-7, with TRBD1 matching over 7 bases. The CDR3 totals 15 residues. The germline V gene encodes CDR1 WSHSY and CDR2 SAAADI. After removal of 1 base from V and 2 bases from J, the junction contained 5 bases not matched to a gene. The CDR3 DNA sequence: TGCGCCAGCAGTGAGTGGGGACAGTCGACCTACGAGCAGTACTTC. It codes for CASSEWGQSTYEQYF.

This clone was detected only a few times. The chain recombines TRBV5-1 with TRBJ2-5, with TRBD2 matching 9 bases. The CDR3 length is 12 residues. Germline V gene data show CDR1 as SGHRS and CDR2 as YFSETQ. Unmatched junction bases numbered 2, after V lost 7 bases and J lost 4 bases. Written as DNA, the CDR3 is TGCGCCAGCTGGACTAGCGCAGAGACCCAGTACTTC. It yields the protein CASWTSAETQYF. The entire variable domain, with the rest obtained from reference TRBV5-1 and TRBJ2-5, is as follows: KAGVTQTPRYLIKTRGQQVTLSCSPISGHRSVSWYQQTPGQGLQFLFEYFSETQRNKGNFPGRFSGRQFSNSRSEMNVSTLELGDSALYLCASWTSAETQYFGPGTRLLVL.

The chain joins TRBV2 to TRBJ2-7; D is undetermined. The CDR3 contains 12 residues. V dropped 1 base and J dropped 6 bases, with 7 bases sitting between them. Per the germline V gene, CDR1 is SNHLY and CDR2 is FYNNEI. CDR3 in DNA: TGTGCCAGCAGTGAAGTTGGGCCCGAGCAGTACGTC. It codes for CASSEVGPEQYV.

This clone was found a few times. The sample has other DNA sequences that encode this CDR3 too. The gene calls are TRBV30 and TRBJ1-5; D call uncertain. Trimming took 0 bases from V and 2 from J, leaving 5 bases between them. This CDR3 has 13 amino acids. Germline assignment: CDR1 GTSNPN and CDR2 SVGIG (reference sequence). The CDR3 is CAWSVTGNQPQHF. The DNA for the CDR3 is TGTGCCTGGAGTGTAACGGGCAATCAGCCCCAGCATTTT.

The rearrangement joins TRBV9 to TRBJ2-7, with 7 bases identical to TRBD2. Unmatched junction bases numbered 4, after V lost 4 bases and J lost 0 bases. Germline lookup yields CDR1 SGDLS and CDR2 YYNGEE. This CDR3 spans 14 amino acids. The CDR3 reads CASSPTSASYEQYF. The CDR3 DNA is TGTGCCAGCAGCCCCACTAGCGCCTCCTACGAGCAGTACTTC. The full variable domain, in which reference TRBV9 and TRBJ2-7 provide the parts outside the CDR3, is DSGVTQTPKHLITATGQRVTLRCSPRSGDLSVYWYQQSLDQGLQFLIQYYNGEERAKGNILERFSAQQFPDLHSELNLSSLELGDSALYFCASSPTSASYEQYFGPGTRLTVT.

The gene calls are TRBV9 and TRBJ2-2, with unresolved D. CDR3 length: 15 amino acids. Trimming removed 3 bases at V and 0 bases at J, with 9 bases between. CDR1 is SGDLS, CDR2 YYNGEE, per germline. CDR3 nucleotide sequence: TGTGCCAGCAGCGCCAGACATACGAACACCGGGGAGCTGTTTTTT. Protein sequence: CASSARHTNTGELFF.

V gene TRBV7-2 combines with J gene TRBJ2-7, with TRBD1 as a possible D gene (6 bases). CDR1 is SGHTA and CDR2 is FQGNSA in the germline V gene. With 5 bases removed from V and 0 bases from J, the gap between germline ends came to 11 bases. CDR3 length: 14 residues. CDR3 in amino acids: CASSTWDTSYEQYF. CDR3 DNA: TGTGCCAGCAGCACTTGGGACACCTCCTACGAGCAGTACTTC.

This chain joins TRBV13 and TRBJ2-3; 9 bases line up with TRBD2. CDR1 and CDR2 (germline): PRHDT, FYEKMQ (reference sequence). The V and J ends lost 3 bases and 2 bases, in that order; junction bases with no gene match: 15. The CDR3 covers 19 residues. The DNA of the CDR3 is TGTGCCAGCAGCTTCCTTCTTAAGACTAGCGGAAGAGACACAGATACGCAGTATTTT. Its translation is CASSFLLKTSGRDTDTQYF.

This clone was recorded once. The chain employs TRBV5-1 and TRBJ1-1, with TRBD1 matching 12 bases. Losses at the gene ends were 7 bases for V and 6 bases for J; bases not matched to a gene: 16. This CDR3 spans 17 amino acids. Germline-derived CDR1 and CDR2 are SGHRS and YFSETQ. The CDR3 here is CASHLGGTGGFGPEAFF. Here the CDR3 DNA reads TGCGCCAGCCACCTTGGGGGGACAGGGGGCTTTGGGCCTGAAGCTTTCTTT.

The CDR3 loop is CASSLYRTGGGYTF. DNA for the CDR3: TGTGCCAGCAGTTTATACCGGACAGGGGGTGGCTACACCTTC. The chain uses TRBV27 and TRBJ1-2; the match to TRBD1 covers 10 bases. CDR1 and CDR2 from the germline V gene are MNHEY and SMNVEV (reference sequence). The CDR3 is 14 residues long. Losses at the gene ends were 1 base for V and 7 bases for J; bases not matched to a gene: 3.

The chain employs TRBV10-3 and TRBJ1-1; perhaps TRBD1 as D (5 bases). The V gene's germline CDR1 is ENHRY and CDR2 SYGVKD. V lost 5 bases to trimming and J lost 7 bases, with 17 bases between them. The CDR3 is made up of 14 amino acids. The CDR3 region has the DNA TGTGCCATCAGTAGACTGGGGGGTAGGGATGAAGCTTTCTTT. Amino acid sequence: CAISRLGGRDEAFF.

V and J are TRBV18 and TRBJ2-7; a possible D gene is TRBD1 (5 bases). The germline CDR1 and CDR2 sequences are KGHSH and LQKENI. The CDR3 is 16 residues long. The germline V and J ends were trimmed by 6 bases and 2 bases, with 20 bases remaining between them. The CDR3 loop is CASSPRWGRDTYEQYF. CDR3 sequence (DNA): TGTGCCAGCTCGCCCCGCTGGGGCAGGGATACCTACGAGCAGTACTTC.

The V call is TRBV6-1, the J call TRBJ2-4, with D possibly being TRBD2 (6 bases). The germline V and J ends were trimmed by 0 bases and 6 bases, with 15 bases remaining between them. This CDR3 contains 16 residues. CDR1 and CDR2 (germline): MNHNS, SASEGT. For the CDR3, the DNA is TGTGCCAGCAGTGAAGCGAAGGGGAGGTCGGGAAACATTCAGTACTTC. Translating it yields CASSEAKGRSGNIQYF.

J is TRBJ1-2 and V is TRBV19; 8 bases are a match to TRBD1. CDR1 and CDR2 from the germline V gene are LNHDA and SQIVND (reference sequence). Losses at the gene ends were 7 bases for V and 13 bases for J; bases not matched to a gene: 14. There are 13 residues in the CDR3. The CDR3 nucleotides read TGTGCCAGTAAAGCAGGGACAGGACAAGACGTCACCTTC. This sequence encodes CASKAGTGQDVTF.

The chain recombines TRBV24-1 with TRBJ2-5; weak D call: TRBD2 (7 bases). V gave up 0 bases and J gave up 0 bases, with 10 bases separating them. Germline lookup yields CDR1 KGHDR and CDR2 SFDVKD. The CDR3 consists of 16 residues. The CDR3 region has the DNA TGTGCCACCAGTGATTTGGGGGGGGGCGACCAAGAGACCCAGTACTTC. Translation: CATSDLGGGDQETQYF.

The chain employs TRBV27 and TRBJ1-1; 7 nucleotides align to TRBD1. The CDR3 covers 14 residues. Germline loops: CDR1 MNHEY, CDR2 SMNVEV (reference sequence). V lost 6 bases and J lost 1; bases outside the gene matches: 5. In DNA, the CDR3 is TGTGCCAGCAGCCGACAGGGCGGGAACACTGAAGCTTTCTTT. As protein: CASSRQGGNTEAFF.

Only a few counts were recorded for this clone. CDR3 sequence reads: CASRDRGYEQYV. CDR3 DNA sequence: TGCGCCAGCAGGGACAGGGGCTACGAGCAGTACGTC. The chain couples TRBV10-2 to TRBJ2-7; 9 nucleotides match TRBD1. CDR3 length: 12 amino acids. Per the germline V gene, CDR1 is WSHSY and CDR2 is SAAADI. Germline trimming cut 6 bases from V and 3 bases from J; bases unmatched to any gene: 0.

The J gene is TRBJ2-2, the V gene TRBV7-2, with a weak D call TRBD2 (6 bases). Germline V CDR1 and CDR2: SGHTA, FQGNSA. V was trimmed by 2 bases and J by 2 bases, leaving 9 bases between them. The CDR3 totals 15 residues. The CDR3 here is CASSLNGGNTGELFF. The CDR3 DNA reads as TGTGCCAGCAGCTTAAACGGGGGAAACACCGGGGAGCTGTTTTTT.

The J gene is TRBJ2-3, the V gene TRBV5-1; TRBD2 matches at 8 bases. Germline CDR1 is SGHRS and CDR2 is YFSETQ. CDR3 length equals 17 residues. V dropped 4 bases and J dropped 4; count of bases not matched to a gene: 14. The CDR3: CASSKAGDSGAADTQYF. CDR3 nucleotides: TGCGCCAGCAGCAAGGCCGGGGATAGCGGGGCGGCAGATACGCAGTATTTT. Full variable domain (outside the CDR3, taken from reference TRBV5-1 and TRBJ2-3): KAGVTQTPRYLIKTRGQQVTLSCSPISGHRSVSWYQQTPGQGLQFLFEYFSETQRNKGNFPGRFSGRQFSNSRSEMNVSTLELGDSALYLCASSKAGDSGAADTQYFGPGTRLTVL.

The rearrangement uses TRBV7-9 and TRBJ2-3, with D unresolved. The CDR3 runs 15 residues. CDR1 and CDR2 (germline): SEHNR, FQNEAQ (reference sequence). V dropped 1 base and J dropped 5 bases, with 13 bases sitting between them. CDR3 DNA: TGTGCCAGCAGCTTAGATGTTAGTCTCGGAGATACGCAGTATTTT. This translates into CASSLDVSLGDTQYF.

This clone is labeled medium-sized. The chain employs TRBV27 and TRBJ2-2, with 7 bases aligning to TRBD2. V dropped 2 bases and J dropped 3; count of bases not matched to a gene: 12. This CDR3 is 18 amino acids long. Germline CDR1 and CDR2: MNHEY and SMNVEV (reference sequence). The CDR3 nucleotides read TGTGCCAGCAGTTTACCGGGTTCCAATGCGGGGGACACCGGGGAGCTGTTTTTT. Protein: CASSLPGSNAGDTGELFF.